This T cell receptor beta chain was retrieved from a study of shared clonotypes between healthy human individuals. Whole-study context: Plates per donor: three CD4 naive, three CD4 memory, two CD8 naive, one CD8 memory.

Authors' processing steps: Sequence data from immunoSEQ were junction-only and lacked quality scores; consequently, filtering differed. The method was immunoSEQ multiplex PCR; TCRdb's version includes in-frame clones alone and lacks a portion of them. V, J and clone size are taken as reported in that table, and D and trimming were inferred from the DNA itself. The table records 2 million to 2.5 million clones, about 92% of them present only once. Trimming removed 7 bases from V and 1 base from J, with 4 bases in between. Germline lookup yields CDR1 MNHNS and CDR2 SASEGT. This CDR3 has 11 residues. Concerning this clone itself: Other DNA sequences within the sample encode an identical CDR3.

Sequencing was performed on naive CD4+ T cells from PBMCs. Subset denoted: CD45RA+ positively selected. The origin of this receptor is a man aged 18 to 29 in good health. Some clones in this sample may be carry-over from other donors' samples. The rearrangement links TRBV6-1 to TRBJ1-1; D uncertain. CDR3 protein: CASTRNTEAFF. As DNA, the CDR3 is TGTGCCAGCACCAGGAACACTGAAGCTTTCTTT.